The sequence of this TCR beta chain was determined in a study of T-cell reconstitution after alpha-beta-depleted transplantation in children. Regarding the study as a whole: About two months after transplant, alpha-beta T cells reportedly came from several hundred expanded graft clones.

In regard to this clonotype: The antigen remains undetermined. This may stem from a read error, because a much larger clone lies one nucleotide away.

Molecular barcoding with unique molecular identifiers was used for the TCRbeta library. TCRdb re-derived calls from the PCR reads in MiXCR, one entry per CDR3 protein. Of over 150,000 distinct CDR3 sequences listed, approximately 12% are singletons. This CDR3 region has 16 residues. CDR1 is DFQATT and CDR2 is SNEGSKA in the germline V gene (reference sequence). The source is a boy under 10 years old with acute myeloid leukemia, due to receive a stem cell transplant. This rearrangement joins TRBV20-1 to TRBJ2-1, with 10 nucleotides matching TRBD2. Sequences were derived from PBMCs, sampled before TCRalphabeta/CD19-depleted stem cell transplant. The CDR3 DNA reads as TGCTGTGCCAGGACCGGGACTAGCGCGCGGTACAATGAGCAGTTCTTC. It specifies CCARTGTSARYNEQFF.